The clone carrying this T cell receptor beta chain was observed a handful of times. The sample is drawn from a study of blood T cell repertoires in COVID-19. Methods used by the authors: Using reference gene primer amplification, nucleated cell counts were estimated. Assay: immunoSEQ multiplex PCR; the TCRdb copy retains only in-frame clones and omits some. D and trimming were read from the DNA, whereas the V and J calls and clone size are those reported in that table. This table has 250,000 to 350,000 clones, about nine tenths appearing once. This CDR3 is built from 14 residues. V was shortened by 7 bases and J by 4 bases, with 11 bases between the two germline ends. Germline V CDR1 and CDR2: LNHDA, SQIVND (reference sequence).

This TCR derives from a woman aged 50 to 60 who had recovered from COVID-19. Sequencing was carried out using peripheral blood. J is TRBJ2-6 and V is TRBV19; D may be TRBD1 (5 bases). CDR3 protein: CASISRTGANVLTF. CDR3 DNA sequence: TGTGCCAGTATCTCCAGGACAGGGGCCAACGTCCTGACTTTC.